The 21 T cell receptor beta chains presented below share a single source sample, sequenced in a study of T cells in narcolepsy (dated by TCRdb to between 2017 and 2018). Libraries were constructed by the immunoSEQ multiplex PCR assay. The table was pulled from immuneACCESS by TCRdb, which kept in-frame rearrangements only. Such tables lose some clones; where checked, under half of the loss comes from unresolved V genes, and the rest has no known cause. This sample holds about 22,000 clones; 75% to 85% were observed only once. Approximately 3.9% of the sample comes from the top ten. The source material was memory (CD45RA-) CD4+ T cells from blood. The sample's cell subset or site label, in plain terms: memory T cells sorted ex vivo from peripheral blood. Receptor source: a human donor in good health.

V is TRBV20-1 and J is TRBJ2-7, with D tentatively TRBD1 (6 bases). Germline assignment: CDR1 DFQATT and CDR2 SNEGSKA (reference sequence). The CDR3 consists of 11 residues. With 7 bases removed from V and 6 bases from J, the gap between germline ends came to 13 bases. The CDR3 DNA sequence: TGCAGTGTTCAGACAGGTTCCGAGCAGTACTTC. As protein: CSVQTGSEQYF.

The chain couples TRBV5-1 to TRBJ1-1; possible D gene TRBD1, 5 bases. In germline, CDR1 is SGHRS, CDR2 YFSETQ. This CDR3 is 15 amino acids long. The V end lost 4 bases, the J end lost 8 bases, and 21 bases lay between the germline ends. The DNA of the CDR3 is TGCGCCAGCAGCCAAGAAAGAGGGAAAAGACAGGAAGCTTTCTTT. Translated, it gives CASSQERGKRQEAFF.

The chain has TRBV15 and TRBJ2-3; TRBD2 aligns across 13 bases. Losses at the gene ends were 4 bases for V and 5 bases for J; bases not matched to a gene: 9. The CDR3 covers 17 residues. Germline V CDR1 and CDR2: LNHNV, YYDKDF (reference sequence). The CDR3 spells CATSISPGTSGEDTQYF. CDR3 bases: TGTGCCACCAGCATTTCCCCCGGGACTAGCGGGGAAGATACGCAGTATTTT.

V is TRBV2 and J is TRBJ2-5; tentative D call: TRBD1 (5 bases). CDR3 length: 12 residues. Germline V gene lookup returns CDR1 SNHLY and CDR2 FYNNEI. Trimming left V 6 bases short and J 11 bases short, with 16 bases between. In DNA form, the CDR3 reads TGTGCCAGCAGCAGACAGTCCCTGGAGCAGTACTTC. Protein product: CASSRQSLEQYF.

This clone was picked up a small number of times. This sample includes further DNA sequences coding for the same CDR3. V and J are TRBV6-1 and TRBJ1-1; D possibly corresponds to TRBD1 (5 bases). Germline CDR1 MNHNS, CDR2 SASEGT. This CDR3 is built from 11 residues. With 7 bases removed from V and 5 bases from J, the gap between germline ends came to 8 bases. The CDR3 DNA follows: TGTGCCAGCATGGGACGTACTGAAGCTTTCTTT. Its translation: CASMGRTEAFF.

This rearrangement joins TRBV2 to TRBJ2-3; the D call may be TRBD1 or TRBD2 (5 bases each). The V end lost 10 bases, the J end lost 5 bases, and 22 bases lay between the germline ends. Germline CDR1 SNHLY, CDR2 FYNNEI. This CDR3 has 15 residues. CDR3 amino acids: CAINDPRGGGDTQYF. CDR3 sequence (DNA): TGTGCCATCAACGACCCTCGGGGTGGGGGAGATACGCAGTATTTT.

The chain uses TRBV7-9 and TRBJ2-5, with D possibly matching TRBD2 (7 bases). Trimming shortened V by 2 bases and J by 0 bases, and 10 bases separated the two germline ends. The CDR3 has 15 amino acids. Germline CDR1 SEHNR, CDR2 FQNEAQ (reference sequence). In DNA form, the CDR3 reads TGTGCCAGCAGCTTATGGGGGGGGCACCAAGAGACCCAGTACTTC. Its translation: CASSLWGGHQETQYF.

The chain links TRBV5-1 to TRBJ2-2; 8 nucleotides line up with TRBD1. CDR3 length: 14 amino acids. The germline gives CDR1 SGHRS, CDR2 YFSETQ. V gave up 2 bases and J gave up 6 bases; unmatched junction bases: 3. In nucleotides, the CDR3 is TGCGCCAGCAGCTTTGGGACAGGCCCCGGGGAGCTGTTTTTT. Protein product: CASSFGTGPGELFF.

The chain combines TRBV6-6 with TRBJ2-7; D possibly matches TRBD1 or TRBD2 (5 bases each). Trimming took 8 bases from V and 2 from J, leaving 7 bases between them. Germline CDR1 MNHNY, CDR2 SVGAGI (reference sequence). The CDR3 loop spans 11 amino acids. CDR3 sequence (DNA): TGTGCCAGCCGGGACGCCTACGAGCAGTACTTC. This translates into CASRDAYEQYF.

The chain recombines TRBV5-1 with TRBJ2-2, with 9 bases fitting TRBD2. The germline gives CDR1 SGHRS, CDR2 YFSETQ. The CDR3 runs 15 residues. Germline trimming cut 5 bases from V and 5 bases from J; bases unmatched to any gene: 7. The CDR3 spells CASRGSGGQTGELFF. The DNA of the CDR3 is TGCGCCAGCAGAGGTAGCGGGGGACAAACCGGGGAGCTGTTTTTT.

The gene calls are TRBV5-6 and TRBJ2-5, with D uncertain. The better agreement between TRBJ2-7 and the DNA end casts doubt on the J call. Germline loops: CDR1 SGHDT, CDR2 YYEEEE. The CDR3 contains 13 residues. The CDR3 sequence is CASSLSVTYEQYF. For the CDR3, the DNA is TGTGCCAGCAGCTTGAGCGTAACCTACGAGCAGTACTTC.

The rearrangement joins TRBV10-3 to TRBJ2-2; D perhaps matches TRBD2 (5 bases). The CDR3 covers 16 residues. The germline V and J ends were trimmed by 8 bases and 5 bases, with 21 bases remaining between them. Germline V gene data show CDR1 as ENHRY and CDR2 as SYGVKD. CDR3 residues: CAIDRRASRETGELFF. CDR3 sequence (DNA): TGTGCCATCGACCGTCGGGCCTCACGGGAAACCGGGGAGCTGTTTTTT.

Of note for this clone: No conserved phenylalanine or tryptophan is present at the end of the CDR3, so a read error is the likely explanation. This chain's CDR3 is CASTGSSYNSPLHL. DNA of the CDR3: TGTGCCAGTACCGGTAGCTCCTATAATTCACCCCTCCACCTT. This chain connects TRBV19 to TRBJ1-6; D gene ambiguous. This CDR3 is 14 amino acids long. The V gene's germline CDR1 is LNHDA and CDR2 SQIVND (reference sequence). The V end lost 7 bases, the J end lost 0 bases, and 7 bases lay between the germline ends.

The V call is TRBV10-2, the J call TRBJ2-1; the D gene could be TRBD1 or TRBD2 (5 bases each). Germline-derived CDR1 and CDR2 are WSHSY and SAAADI. This CDR3 contains 14 residues. Trimming stripped 4 bases from V and 4 bases from J, with 11 bases between. The CDR3 DNA reads as TGCGCCAGCAGTGTCACGGGGCCTTACAATGAGCAGTTCTTC. This gives the protein CASSVTGPYNEQFF.

J is TRBJ2-2 and V is TRBV15; no firm D call. The CDR3 has 16 amino acids. Trimming pared 0 bases from V and 5 bases from J, leaving 13 bases between. Per germline, CDR1 LNHNV and CDR2 YYDKDF (reference sequence). This CDR3 is CATSRDRVSSTGELFF. CDR3 sequence (DNA): TGTGCCACCAGCAGAGACCGGGTATCATCTACCGGGGAGCTGTTTTTT.

V usage is TRBV20-1 and J usage is TRBJ2-7; D not certain. This CDR3 has 11 residues. Germline CDR1 is DFQATT and CDR2 is SNEGSKA (reference sequence). Trimming shortened V by 4 bases and J by 3 bases, and 7 bases separated the two germline ends. The CDR3: CSATDRYEQYF. CDR3 sequence (DNA): TGCAGTGCTACCGACCGCTACGAGCAGTACTTC.

This chain joins TRBV9 and TRBJ2-5; 7 bases fit TRBD1. Germline V gives CDR1 SGDLS, CDR2 YYNGEE. The CDR3 is made up of 15 amino acids. The junction had 5 bases not matched to a gene; V was cut back by 0 bases and J by 3 bases. The CDR3 sequence is CASSVGAGGKETQYF. The DNA for the CDR3 is TGTGCCAGCAGCGTAGGGGCAGGGGGAAAAGAGACCCAGTACTTC.

There are a few counts of this clone. The V and J genes are TRBV4-3 and TRBJ1-3; no firm D call. CDR1 and CDR2 (germline): LGHNA, YSLEER. The CDR3 runs 13 residues. With 3 bases removed from V and 3 bases from J, the gap between germline ends came to 6 bases. The CDR3 nucleotides are TGCGCCAGCAGCCAGGACCTTGGAAACACCATATATTTT. This translates into CASSQDLGNTIYF.

The CDR3 DNA reads as TGTGCCAGCAGCTTGGTGTTAAGGGGCCCCTACAATGAGCAGTTCTTC. Amino acid sequence: CASSLVLRGPYNEQFF. The V call is TRBV5-6, the J call TRBJ2-1, with D perhaps TRBD1 (5 bases). Looked up from germline, CDR1 is SGHDT and CDR2 is YYEEEE. The CDR3 extends over 16 amino acids. V lost 0 bases and J 2 bases, leaving 12 bases between the germline ends.

The chain combines TRBV5-6 with TRBJ1-2; no clear D gene. The germline gives CDR1 SGHDT, CDR2 YYEEEE. V was pared by 4 bases and J by 4 bases, with 8 bases between. This CDR3 spans 12 amino acids. The CDR3 loop reads CASSPGTYGYTF. CDR3 DNA sequence: TGTGCCAGCAGCCCGGGAACCTATGGCTACACCTTC.

The chain employs TRBV7-9 and TRBJ1-2; D is unclear. The germline gives CDR1 SEHNR, CDR2 FQNEAQ (reference sequence). Trimming stripped 0 bases from V and 1 base from J, with 9 bases between. The CDR3 spans 15 residues. The CDR3 nucleotides are TGTGCCAGCAGCTTAGCAATCGCTGATAACTATGGCTACACCTTC. Residues: CASSLAIADNYGYTF.